The next 30 T cell receptor beta chains were all read from a single sample in a study of cytomegalovirus exposure and HLA in healthy donors. Vbeta (60) and Jbeta (13) primers were used in the PCR. Some clones are missing from TCRdb's copy, which holds only in-frame ones; the method was immunoSEQ multiplex PCR. The sample consists of 60,000 to 95,000 clones, more than 65% of them appearing once. Sequencing was carried out using PBMCs. The receptors stem from a man between 65 and 85 years old in good health and CMV-seropositive.

The chain has TRBV4-2 and TRBJ2-5; 7 bases are a match to TRBD2. V shed 4 bases, J shed 5 bases, and the junction held 7 bases outside the gene matches. CDR1 and CDR2 from the germline V gene are LGHNA and YNFKEQ. The CDR3 runs 14 residues. CDR3 sequence reads: CASSRGEGQETQYF. The CDR3 DNA reads as TGTGCCAGCAGCCGAGGGGAGGGCCAGGAGACCCAGTACTTC.

This rearrangement joins TRBV4-3 to TRBJ2-2; 7 bases are shared with TRBD2. The CDR3 is made up of 18 amino acids. CDR1 is LGHNA and CDR2 is YSLEER in the germline V gene. Trimming cost V 0 bases and J 1 base; bases outside gene matches: 8. Here the CDR3 DNA reads TGCGCCAGCAGCCAAGAGTCGGGACTAAGTTTGAACACCGGGGAGCTGTTTTTT. Encoded protein: CASSQESGLSLNTGELFF.

This clone was picked up one time. The chain is built from TRBV5-1 and TRBJ2-5, with 8 bases identical to TRBD1. Unmatched junction bases numbered 8, after V lost 2 bases and J lost 5 bases. The CDR3 has 15 residues. Germline V gene lookup returns CDR1 SGHRS and CDR2 YFSETQ. This CDR3 is CASSLPGTGRETQYF. The CDR3 DNA follows: TGCGCCAGCAGCTTACCCGGGACAGGTCGGGAGACCCAGTACTTC.

The chain uses TRBV9 and TRBJ1-3; a possible D gene is TRBD1 (5 bases). In germline, CDR1 is SGDLS, CDR2 YYNGEE. Deletions cut 1 base from V and 0 bases from J, with 8 bases between. The CDR3 covers 15 residues. The CDR3 protein is CASSVRQPSGNTIYF. The CDR3 DNA reads TGTGCCAGCAGCGTAAGACAGCCCTCTGGAAACACCATATATTTT.

The CDR3 bases are TGTGCCACCAGCAGAGATCGTTGGGGACAGGCCTTGAACACTGAAGCTTTCTTT. Encoded protein: CATSRDRWGQALNTEAFF. The genes are TRBV15 and TRBJ1-1, with 8 bases that match TRBD1. Germline V gene sequence: CDR1 LNHNV, CDR2 YYDKDF (reference sequence). The length of the CDR3 is 18 residues. J gave up 0 bases and V 0 bases, and 9 bases lay outside the gene matches.

The chain is built from TRBV5-4 and TRBJ2-1, with TRBD2 matching 12 bases. Germline V gives CDR1 SGHNT, CDR2 YYREEE (reference sequence). The J segment lost 0 bases and the V segment lost 0 bases, leaving 7 bases of the junction unmatched. The CDR3 has 19 residues. For the CDR3, the DNA is TGTGCCAGCAGCTTGGGTGGACTAGCGGGGCTAAGCTCCTACAATGAGCAGTTCTTC. This sequence encodes CASSLGGLAGLSSYNEQFF.

This clone was counted a few times. The rearrangement links TRBV7-6 to TRBJ2-1; possible D gene TRBD1, 5 bases. In germline, CDR1 is SGHVS, CDR2 FNYEAQ. CDR3 length: 14 residues. V was clipped by 6 bases and J by 6 bases, with 15 bases between them. For the CDR3, the DNA is TGTGCCAGCAGTGTCGGATTTCAGGGCAATGAGCAGTTCTTC. This encodes CASSVGFQGNEQFF.

The V and J genes are TRBV11-2 and TRBJ2-7, with 10 bases identical to TRBD1. V lost 6 bases, J lost 4 bases, and 12 bases stayed unmatched. The CDR3 runs to 16 residues. Per the germline V gene, CDR1 is SGHAT and CDR2 is FQNNGV. The CDR3 sequence: CASSSSGTGVGYEQYF. The CDR3 DNA follows: TGTGCCAGCAGTTCCAGTGGGACAGGGGTGGGATACGAGCAGTACTTC.

J is TRBJ2-7 and V is TRBV7-9, with D perhaps TRBD1 (6 bases). This CDR3 contains 15 residues. Germline V CDR1 and CDR2: SEHNR, FQNEAQ (reference sequence). Deletions cut 4 bases from V and 2 bases from J, with 15 bases between. The DNA of the CDR3 is TGTGCCAGCAGCTCGACCGGGACAAACCCCTACGAGCAGTACTTC. It codes for CASSSTGTNPYEQYF. Based on the CDR3 plus reference TRBV7-9 and TRBJ2-7, the full variable domain is DTGVSQNPRHKITKRGQNVTFRCDPISEHNRLYWYRQTLGQGPEFLTYFQNEAQLEKSRLLSDRFSAERPKGSFSTLEIQRTEQGDSAMYLCASSSTGTNPYEQYFGPGTRLTVT.

In its sample, this clone was seen a few times. The chain carries TRBV19 and TRBJ1-2; 11 bases line up with TRBD1. Germline V gene lookup returns CDR1 LNHDA and CDR2 SQIVND (reference sequence). The trim removed 9 bases at V and 2 bases at J, leaving 5 bases unmatched. The CDR3 has 14 amino acids. CDR3: CASLRTGGNYGYTF. For the CDR3, the DNA is TGTGCCAGCCTAAGGACAGGGGGCAACTATGGCTACACCTTC.

The V gene is TRBV28, the J gene TRBJ1-1, with 7 bases that match TRBD1. The CDR3 consists of 13 residues. J lost 7 bases, V lost 7 bases, and 9 bases had no gene match. CDR1 and CDR2 from the germline V gene are MDHEN and SYDVKM. CDR3 residues: CASTLNRGDEAFF. CDR3 DNA sequence: TGTGCCAGCACTTTGAACAGGGGAGATGAAGCTTTCTTT.

The chain couples TRBV2 to TRBJ1-5; D is uncertain. The CDR3 consists of 12 residues. Deletions cut 6 bases from V and 6 bases from J, with 9 bases between. Looked up from germline, CDR1 is SNHLY and CDR2 is FYNNEI. This CDR3 is CASSPQSQPQHF. The CDR3 coding sequence is TGTGCCAGCAGCCCACAGAGTCAGCCCCAGCATTTT.

The rearrangement joins TRBV19 to TRBJ2-1; 8 bases are a match to TRBD1. Germline CDR1 reads LNHDA; CDR2 reads SQIVND (reference sequence). V shed 3 bases and J 12 bases; nucleotides not matched to a gene: 10. The CDR3 covers 14 residues. CDR3 sequence reads: CASSIHQGAEGQFF. The CDR3 DNA reads TGTGCCAGTAGTATTCATCAGGGGGCGGAAGGGCAGTTCTTC. The full variable domain, completed using reference TRBV19 and TRBJ2-1, is DGGITQSPKYLFRKEGQNVTLSCEQNLNHDAMYWYRQDPGQGLRLIYYSQIVNDFQKGDIAEGYSVSREKKESFPLTVTSAQKNPTAFYLCASSIHQGAEGQFFGPGTRLTVL.

This clone was detected a few times. The J gene is TRBJ1-1, the V gene TRBV5-4; D is uncertain. Per the germline V gene, CDR1 is SGHNT and CDR2 is YYREEE (reference sequence). V was cut by 7 bases and J by 3 bases, with 16 bases left in between. The CDR3 has 14 amino acids. The CDR3 here is CASSETAAYTEAFF. For the CDR3, the DNA is TGTGCCAGCTCGGAGACGGCGGCGTACACTGAAGCTTTCTTT.

This clone was found once. The genes are TRBV14 and TRBJ1-3, with D possibly TRBD1 on 5 matching bases. Germline V gene sequence: CDR1 SGHDN, CDR2 FVKESK. CDR3 length: 16 residues. Trimming took off 1 base at V and 0 bases at J, with 10 bases between the two ends. The CDR3 sequence: CASSQVSGHSGNTIYF. The CDR3 nucleotides are TGTGCCAGCAGCCAAGTTTCAGGGCACTCTGGAAACACCATATATTTT.

This chain links TRBV4-2 with TRBJ1-1; TRBD1 matches 9 bases. Trimming removed 0 bases from V and 1 base from J; junction bases left unmatched: 6. CDR1 and CDR2 (germline): LGHNA, YNFKEQ. This CDR3 has 17 residues. CDR3: CASSQDGTGRGNTEAFF. CDR3 nucleotides: TGTGCCAGCAGCCAAGATGGGACAGGGAGGGGGAACACTGAAGCTTTCTTT.

The rearrangement joins TRBV29-1 to TRBJ2-3; a weak D match, TRBD2 (7 bases). V lost 4 bases and J 4 bases, leaving 9 bases between the germline ends. This CDR3 has 12 amino acids. Germline CDR1 SQVTM, CDR2 ANQGSEA. The CDR3 nucleotides read TGCAGCGTTGGGGAGGGGGCAGATACGCAGTATTTT. Translating gives CSVGEGADTQYF.

The V and J genes are TRBV14 and TRBJ2-3; D remains unclear. This CDR3 is 12 amino acids long. Germline lookup yields CDR1 SGHDN and CDR2 FVKESK. V gave up 3 bases and J gave up 5 bases, with 6 bases separating them. CDR3 amino acids: CASSQSRDTQYF. CDR3 DNA: TGTGCCAGCAGCCAGTCGCGAGATACGCAGTATTTT.

This clone has just a few counts. The chain couples TRBV19 to TRBJ2-2; 15 positions match TRBD2. J lost 0 bases, V lost 7 bases, and 12 bases had no gene match. This CDR3 comprises 20 residues. Germline lookup yields CDR1 LNHDA and CDR2 SQIVND (reference sequence). CDR3 protein: CASTPPPGLAGGANTGELFF. DNA of the CDR3: TGTGCCAGTACCCCACCCCCGGGACTAGCGGGGGGCGCGAACACCGGGGAGCTGTTTTTT. The entire variable domain, with the rest obtained from reference TRBV19 and TRBJ2-2, is as follows: DGGITQSPKYLFRKEGQNVTLSCEQNLNHDAMYWYRQDPGQGLRLIYYSQIVNDFQKGDIAEGYSVSREKKESFPLTVTSAQKNPTAFYLCASTPPPGLAGGANTGELFFGEGSRLTVL.

The chain has TRBV10-3 and TRBJ2-5, with 9 bases fitting TRBD2. The CDR3 sequence is 14 residues long. V dropped 6 bases and J dropped 1; count of bases not matched to a gene: 3. Germline CDR1 and CDR2: ENHRY and SYGVKD. CDR3 loop: CAISQLAGQETQYF. The CDR3, as DNA: TGTGCCATCAGCCAACTAGCGGGCCAAGAGACCCAGTACTTC.

The rearrangement joins TRBV7-6 to TRBJ1-6; unclear D gene. Deletions cut 2 bases from V and 15 bases from J, with 17 bases between. The CDR3 extends over 14 amino acids. Germline CDR1 reads SGHVS; CDR2 reads FNYEAQ. The CDR3 reads CASSLTISSVILHF. CDR3 bases: TGTGCCAGCAGCTTAACAATTTCAAGCGTTATCCTCCACTTT.

V gene TRBV5-1 combines with J gene TRBJ2-3; possibly TRBD1 for D (6 bases). The V end was cut by 1 base, the J end by 3 bases, with 15 bases between. The germline gives CDR1 SGHRS, CDR2 YFSETQ. CDR3 length: 16 amino acids. This chain's CDR3 is CASSLRREQGTDTQYF. As DNA, the CDR3 is TGCGCCAGCAGCTTGCGACGGGAACAGGGTACAGATACGCAGTATTTT. The full variable domain, completed using reference TRBV5-1 and TRBJ2-3, is KAGVTQTPRYLIKTRGQQVTLSCSPISGHRSVSWYQQTPGQGLQFLFEYFSETQRNKGNFPGRFSGRQFSNSRSEMNVSTLELGDSALYLCASSLRREQGTDTQYFGPGTRLTVL.

This chain uses TRBV5-6 with TRBJ1-1, with D perhaps TRBD1 (5 bases). Per germline, CDR1 SGHDT and CDR2 YYEEEE. Trimming removed 3 bases at V and 2 bases at J, with 14 bases between. This CDR3 is 15 amino acids long. The CDR3 DNA reads TGTGCCAGCAGCTCCTTTCAGGGTACAAACACTGAAGCTTTCTTT. Protein product: CASSSFQGTNTEAFF.

The chain is built from TRBV21-1 and TRBJ2-7; the D call in the table, TRBD1, was not verified against the DNA. TRBV21-1 has pseudogene status. The CDR3 extends over 12 amino acids. This CDR3 reads CASSNISYEQYF. In nucleotides, the CDR3 is TGTGCCAGCAGCAACATCTCCTACGAGCAGTACTTC.

This clone has only one observation. J is TRBJ1-5 and V is TRBV5-8; TRBD1 aligns across 9 bases. The J segment lost 0 bases and the V segment lost 7 bases, leaving 5 bases of the junction unmatched. This CDR3 contains 15 residues. Germline CDR1 is SGHTS and CDR2 is YDEGEE. The CDR3 region has the DNA TGTGCCAGCGGGGGACAGGGTTATAGCAATCAGCCCCAGCATTTT. It yields the protein CASGGQGYSNQPQHF.

The V call is TRBV7-9, the J call TRBJ2-7; no reliable D call. The CDR3 spans 16 residues. The V and J ends lost 0 bases and 9 bases respectively, with 21 bases between them. Germline lookup yields CDR1 SEHNR and CDR2 FQNEAQ (reference sequence). The CDR3 nucleotides are TGTGCCAGCAGCTTAGCAGACACCTTAAGCCCCTCAGGGCAGTACTTC. Translated, it gives CASSLADTLSPSGQYF.

The chain uses TRBV6-1 and TRBJ1-3, with 7 bases fitting TRBD1. The V segment lost 6 bases and the J segment 1 base; nucleotides outside the gene matches: 6. This CDR3 contains 15 residues. Per the germline V gene, CDR1 is MNHNS and CDR2 is SASEGT. CDR3 DNA sequence: TGTGCCAGCAGGGACGGGACAGTGTCTGGAAACACCATATATTTT. Its translation: CASRDGTVSGNTIYF.

This clone was detected a few times. This chain uses TRBV6-1 with TRBJ1-5; maybe TRBD1 (6 bases). V was cut by 2 bases and J by 8 bases, with 13 bases left in between. Per germline, CDR1 MNHNS and CDR2 SASEGT. The CDR3 has 14 residues. The CDR3 here is CASSEIRGAEPQHF. The CDR3 nucleotides read TGTGCCAGCAGTGAAATCAGGGGTGCGGAGCCCCAGCATTTT.

This clone has only a few counts. The rearrangement links TRBV2 to TRBJ2-3; TRBD2 matches at 7 bases. The junction had 5 bases not matched to a gene; V was cut back by 10 bases and J by 1 base. The CDR3 loop spans 13 amino acids. Germline values: CDR1 SNHLY, CDR2 FYNNEI. The CDR3 coding sequence is TGTGCCATCCGGGGGAGGGGCACAGATACGCAGTATTTT. Translated, it gives CAIRGRGTDTQYF.

The V call is TRBV5-4, the J call TRBJ2-3, with D possibly matching TRBD2 (7 bases). Germline V gives CDR1 SGHNT, CDR2 YYREEE (reference sequence). Trimming removed 1 base at V and 1 base at J, with 13 bases between. The CDR3 sequence is 16 residues long. The CDR3 protein is CASSLTRGGGTDTQYF. The CDR3 nucleotides are TGTGCCAGCAGCTTGACGAGGGGGGGTGGCACAGATACGCAGTATTTT.